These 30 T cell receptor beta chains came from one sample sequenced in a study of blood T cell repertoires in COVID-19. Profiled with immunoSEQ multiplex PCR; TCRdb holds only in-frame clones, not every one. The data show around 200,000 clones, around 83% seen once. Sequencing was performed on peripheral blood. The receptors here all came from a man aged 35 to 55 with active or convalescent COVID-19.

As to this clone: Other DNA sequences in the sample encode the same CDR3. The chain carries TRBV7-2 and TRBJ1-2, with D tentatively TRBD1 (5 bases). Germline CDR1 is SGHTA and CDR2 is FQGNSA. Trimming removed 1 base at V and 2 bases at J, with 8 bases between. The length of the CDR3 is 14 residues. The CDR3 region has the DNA TGTGCCAGCAGCTTAGATGGGGGGAACTATGGCTACACCTTC. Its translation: CASSLDGGNYGYTF.

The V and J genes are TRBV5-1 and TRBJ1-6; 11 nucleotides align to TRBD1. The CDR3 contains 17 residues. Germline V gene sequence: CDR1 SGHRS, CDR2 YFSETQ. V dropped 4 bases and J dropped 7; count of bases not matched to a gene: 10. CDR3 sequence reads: CASSTGTGGSGNSPLHF. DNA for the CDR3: TGCGCCAGCAGCACGGGGACAGGGGGAAGCGGGAATTCACCCCTCCACTTT.

The CDR3 loop reads CASSSQMNTEAFF. The CDR3 nucleotides read TGTGCCAGCAGCTCGCAGATGAACACTGAAGCTTTCTTT. J is TRBJ1-1 and V is TRBV7-8, with no clear D. The germline V gene encodes CDR1 SGHVS and CDR2 FQNEAQ. CDR3 length equals 13 residues. Trimming removed 4 bases from V and 0 bases from J, with 6 bases in between.

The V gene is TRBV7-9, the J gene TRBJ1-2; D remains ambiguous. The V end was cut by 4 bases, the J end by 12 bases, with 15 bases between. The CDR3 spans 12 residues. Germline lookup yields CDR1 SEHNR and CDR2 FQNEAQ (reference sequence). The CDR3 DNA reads TGTGCCAGCAGCTCCCCCCCGGGAGGGAACACCTTC. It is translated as CASSSPPGGNTF.

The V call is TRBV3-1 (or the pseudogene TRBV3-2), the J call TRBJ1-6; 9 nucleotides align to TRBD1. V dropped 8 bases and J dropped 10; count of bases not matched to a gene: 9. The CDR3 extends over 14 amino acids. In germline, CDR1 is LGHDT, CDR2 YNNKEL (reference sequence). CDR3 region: CASCVGTGNSPLHF. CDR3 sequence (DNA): TGTGCCAGCTGTGTGGGGACAGGGAACTCACCCCTCCACTTT.

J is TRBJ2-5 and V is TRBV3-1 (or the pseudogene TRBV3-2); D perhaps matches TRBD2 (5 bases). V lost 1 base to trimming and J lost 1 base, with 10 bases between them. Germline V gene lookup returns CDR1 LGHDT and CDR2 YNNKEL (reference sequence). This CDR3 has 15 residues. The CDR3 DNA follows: TGTGCCAGCAGCCAAGCCTCAGGACTCCAAGAGACCCAGTACTTC. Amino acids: CASSQASGLQETQYF.

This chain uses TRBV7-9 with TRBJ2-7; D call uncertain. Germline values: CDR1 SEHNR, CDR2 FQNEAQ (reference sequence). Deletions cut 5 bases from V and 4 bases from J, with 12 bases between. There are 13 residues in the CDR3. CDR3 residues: CASSRSTRYEQYF. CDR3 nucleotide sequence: TGTGCCAGCAGCCGATCAACAAGATACGAGCAGTACTTC. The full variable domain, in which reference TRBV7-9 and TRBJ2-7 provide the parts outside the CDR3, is DTGVSQNPRHKITKRGQNVTFRCDPISEHNRLYWYRQTLGQGPEFLTYFQNEAQLEKSRLLSDRFSAERPKGSFSTLEIQRTEQGDSAMYLCASSRSTRYEQYFGPGTRLTVT.

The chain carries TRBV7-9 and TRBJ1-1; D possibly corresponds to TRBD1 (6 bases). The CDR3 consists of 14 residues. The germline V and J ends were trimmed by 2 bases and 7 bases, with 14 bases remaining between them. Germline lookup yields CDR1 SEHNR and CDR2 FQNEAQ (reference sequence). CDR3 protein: CASSLTGTKGEAFF. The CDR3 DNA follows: TGTGCCAGCAGCTTAACCGGGACAAAGGGTGAAGCTTTCTTT.

The CDR3 loop reads CATSDGTGNNEQFF. CDR3 coding DNA: TGTGCCACCAGTGATGGGACAGGGAACAATGAGCAGTTCTTC. The chain recombines TRBV24-1 with TRBJ2-1; TRBD1 matches 9 bases. Germline V lookup: CDR1 KGHDR, CDR2 SFDVKD. The length of the CDR3 is 14 residues. Trimming cost V 3 bases and J 5 bases; bases outside gene matches: 1.

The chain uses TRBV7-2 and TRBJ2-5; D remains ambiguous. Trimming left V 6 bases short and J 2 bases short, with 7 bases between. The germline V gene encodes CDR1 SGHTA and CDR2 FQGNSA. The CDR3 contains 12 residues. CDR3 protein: CASRAIQETQYF. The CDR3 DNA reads TGTGCCAGCAGAGCCATACAAGAGACCCAGTACTTC.

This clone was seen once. This CDR3 is CASSVDPTSGLYNEQFF. The CDR3 DNA is TGTGCCAGCAGCGTCGACCCGACTAGCGGACTATACAATGAGCAGTTCTTC. J is TRBJ2-1 and V is TRBV9; 9 bases are shared with TRBD2. The germline V gene encodes CDR1 SGDLS and CDR2 YYNGEE. This CDR3 contains 17 residues. The V segment lost 2 bases and the J segment 4 bases; nucleotides outside the gene matches: 10.

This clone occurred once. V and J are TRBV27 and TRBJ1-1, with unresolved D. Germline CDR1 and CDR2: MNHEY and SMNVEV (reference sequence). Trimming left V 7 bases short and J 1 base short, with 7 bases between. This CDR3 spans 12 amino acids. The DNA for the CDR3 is TGTGCCAGCATGAGGTGGAACACTGAAGCTTTCTTT. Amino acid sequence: CASMRWNTEAFF.

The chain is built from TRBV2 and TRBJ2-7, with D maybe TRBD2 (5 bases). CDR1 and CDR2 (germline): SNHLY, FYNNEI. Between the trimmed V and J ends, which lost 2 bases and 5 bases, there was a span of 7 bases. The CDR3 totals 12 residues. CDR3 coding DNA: TGTGCCAGCAGTGAACGGCGGGACGAGCAGTACTTC. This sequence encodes CASSERRDEQYF.

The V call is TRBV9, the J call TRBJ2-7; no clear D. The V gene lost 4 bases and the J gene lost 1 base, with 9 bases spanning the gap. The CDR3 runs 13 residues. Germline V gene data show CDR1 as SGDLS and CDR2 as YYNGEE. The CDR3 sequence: CASSPRGSYEQYF. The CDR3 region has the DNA TGTGCCAGCAGCCCACGAGGATCCTACGAGCAGTACTTC.

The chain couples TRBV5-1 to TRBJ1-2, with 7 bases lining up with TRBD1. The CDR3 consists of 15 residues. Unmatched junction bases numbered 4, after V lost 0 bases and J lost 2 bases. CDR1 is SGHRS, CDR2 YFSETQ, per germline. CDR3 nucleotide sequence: TGCGCCAGCAGCTTGGGCGGGACAGTCAACTATGGCTACACCTTC. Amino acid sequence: CASSLGGTVNYGYTF.

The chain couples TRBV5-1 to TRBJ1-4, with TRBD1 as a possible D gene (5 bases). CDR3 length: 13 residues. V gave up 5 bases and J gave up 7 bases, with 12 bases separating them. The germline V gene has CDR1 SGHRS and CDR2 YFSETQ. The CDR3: CASSNGGGEKLFF. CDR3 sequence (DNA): TGCGCCAGCAGTAATGGGGGAGGTGAAAAACTGTTTTTT.

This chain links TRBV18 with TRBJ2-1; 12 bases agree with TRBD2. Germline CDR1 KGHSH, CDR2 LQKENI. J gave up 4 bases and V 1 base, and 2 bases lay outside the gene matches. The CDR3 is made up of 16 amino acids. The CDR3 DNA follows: TGTGCCAGCTCACCACGGGGGACTAGCGGGTACAATGAGCAGTTCTTC. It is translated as CASSPRGTSGYNEQFF.

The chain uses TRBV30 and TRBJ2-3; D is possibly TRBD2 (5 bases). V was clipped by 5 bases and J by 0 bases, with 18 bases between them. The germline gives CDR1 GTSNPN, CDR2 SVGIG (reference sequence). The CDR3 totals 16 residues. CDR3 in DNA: TGTGCCTGGGATCCCGCGGGTGCGGTTAGCACAGATACGCAGTATTTT. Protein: CAWDPAGAVSTDTQYF.

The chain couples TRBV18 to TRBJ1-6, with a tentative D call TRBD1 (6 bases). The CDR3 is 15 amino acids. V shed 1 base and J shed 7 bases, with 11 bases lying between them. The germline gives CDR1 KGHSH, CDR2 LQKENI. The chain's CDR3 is CASSPQGDGNSPLHF. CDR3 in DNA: TGTGCCAGCTCACCACAGGGGGACGGGAATTCACCCCTCCACTTT.

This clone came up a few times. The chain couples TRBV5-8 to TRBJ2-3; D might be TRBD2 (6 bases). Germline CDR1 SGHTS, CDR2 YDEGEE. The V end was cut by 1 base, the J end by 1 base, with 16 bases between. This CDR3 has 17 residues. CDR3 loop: CASSLFGGDGGTDTQYF. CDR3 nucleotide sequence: TGTGCCAGCAGCTTGTTCGGGGGAGACGGGGGCACAGATACGCAGTATTTT.

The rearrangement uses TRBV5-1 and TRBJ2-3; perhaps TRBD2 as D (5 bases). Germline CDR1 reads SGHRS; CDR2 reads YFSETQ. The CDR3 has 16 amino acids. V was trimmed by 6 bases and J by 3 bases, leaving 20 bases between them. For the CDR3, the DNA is TGCGCCAGCACCCAGAGCGGAGAGGGTGGTACAGATACGCAGTATTTT. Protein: CASTQSGEGGTDTQYF.

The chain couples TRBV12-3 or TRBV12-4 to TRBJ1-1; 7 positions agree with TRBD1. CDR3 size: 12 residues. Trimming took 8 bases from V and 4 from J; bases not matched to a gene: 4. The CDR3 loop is CASRRGPTEAFF. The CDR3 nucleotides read TGTGCCAGCCGAAGGGGGCCCACTGAAGCTTTCTTT.

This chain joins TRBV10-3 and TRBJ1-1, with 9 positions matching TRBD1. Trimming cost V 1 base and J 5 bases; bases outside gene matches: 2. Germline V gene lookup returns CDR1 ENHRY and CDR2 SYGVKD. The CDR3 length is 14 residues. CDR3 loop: CAISEWDRETEAFF. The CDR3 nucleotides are TGTGCCATCAGTGAGTGGGACAGGGAAACTGAAGCTTTCTTT.

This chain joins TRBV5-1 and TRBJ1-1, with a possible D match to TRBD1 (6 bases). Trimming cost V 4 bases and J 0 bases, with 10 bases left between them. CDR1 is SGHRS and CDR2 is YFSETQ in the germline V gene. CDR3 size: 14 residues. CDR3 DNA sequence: TGCGCCAGCAGCCGAGGACAGATGAACACTGAAGCTTTCTTT. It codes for CASSRGQMNTEAFF.

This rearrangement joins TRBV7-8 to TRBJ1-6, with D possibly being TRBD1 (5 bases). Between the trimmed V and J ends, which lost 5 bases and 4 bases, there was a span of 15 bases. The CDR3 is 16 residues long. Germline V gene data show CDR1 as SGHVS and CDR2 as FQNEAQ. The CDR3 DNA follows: TGTGCCAGCAGCCCCCGTGGACAACAGTATAATTCACCCCTCCACTTT. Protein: CASSPRGQQYNSPLHF. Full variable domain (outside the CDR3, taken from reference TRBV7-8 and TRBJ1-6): GAGVSQSPRYKVAKRGQDVALRCDPISGHVSLFWYQQALGQGPEFLTYFQNEAQLDKSGLPSDRFFAERPEGSVSTLKIQRTQQEDSAVYLCASSPRGQQYNSPLHFGNGTRLTVT.

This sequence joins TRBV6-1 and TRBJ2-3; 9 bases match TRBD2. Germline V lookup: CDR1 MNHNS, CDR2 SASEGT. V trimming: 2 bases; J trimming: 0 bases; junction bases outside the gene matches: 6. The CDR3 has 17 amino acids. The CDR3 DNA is TGTGCCAGCAGTGAATCAGCGGGGGGTCTTAGCACAGATACGCAGTATTTT. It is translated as CASSESAGGLSTDTQYF.

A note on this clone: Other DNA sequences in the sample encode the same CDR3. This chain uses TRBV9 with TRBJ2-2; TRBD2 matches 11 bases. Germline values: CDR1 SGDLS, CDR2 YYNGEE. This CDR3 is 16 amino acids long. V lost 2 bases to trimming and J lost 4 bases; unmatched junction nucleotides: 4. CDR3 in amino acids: CASSVRLAGSTGELFF. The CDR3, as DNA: TGTGCCAGCAGCGTCCGACTAGCGGGATCCACCGGGGAGCTGTTTTTT.

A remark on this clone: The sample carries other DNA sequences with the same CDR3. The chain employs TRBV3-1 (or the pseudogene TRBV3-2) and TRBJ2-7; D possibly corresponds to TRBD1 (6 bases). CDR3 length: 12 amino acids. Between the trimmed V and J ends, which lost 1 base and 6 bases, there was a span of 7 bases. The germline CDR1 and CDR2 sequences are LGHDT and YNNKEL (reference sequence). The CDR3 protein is CASSQGGREQYF. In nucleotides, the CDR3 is TGTGCCAGCAGCCAAGGGGGGCGCGAGCAGTACTTC.

The CDR3 DNA reads TGCGCCAGCAGTAGAGTCCAGGGGCCCGGTAGCAATCAGCCCCAGCATTTT. Its protein is CASSRVQGPGSNQPQHF. The chain uses TRBV4-1 and TRBJ1-5; perhaps TRBD1 as D (6 bases). Trimming took 6 bases from V and 0 from J, leaving 18 bases between them. Germline V gene lookup returns CDR1 MGHRA and CDR2 YSYEKL. The CDR3 sequence is 17 residues long.

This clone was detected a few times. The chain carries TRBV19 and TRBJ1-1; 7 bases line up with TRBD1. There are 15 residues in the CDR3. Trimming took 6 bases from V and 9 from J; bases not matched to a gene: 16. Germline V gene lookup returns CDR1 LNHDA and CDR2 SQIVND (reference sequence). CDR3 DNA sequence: TGTGCCAGTAGCCAGACCCGACAGGGAGGAATACAAGCTTTCTTT. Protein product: CASSQTRQGGIQAFF.